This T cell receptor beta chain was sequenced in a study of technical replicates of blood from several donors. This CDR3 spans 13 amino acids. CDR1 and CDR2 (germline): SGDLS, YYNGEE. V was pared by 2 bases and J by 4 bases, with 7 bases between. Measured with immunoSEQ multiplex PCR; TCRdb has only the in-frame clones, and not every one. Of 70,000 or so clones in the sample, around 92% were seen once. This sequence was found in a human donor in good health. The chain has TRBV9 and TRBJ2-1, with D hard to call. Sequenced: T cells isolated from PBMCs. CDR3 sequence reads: CASSVTAYNEQFF. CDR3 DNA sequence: TGTGCCAGCAGCGTTACAGCTTACAATGAGCAGTTCTTC.